This TCR beta chain was captured in a study of blood T cell repertoires in COVID-19. The table came from immunoSEQ multiplex PCR; TCRdb's copy has only in-frame clones and leaves some out. The repertoire holds approximately 80,000 clones, 88% seen once, with about 8.2% in the top ten. V was clipped by 6 bases and J by 7 bases, with 15 bases between them. The CDR3 length is 13 residues. The germline V gene encodes CDR1 MNHEY and CDR2 SVGEGT. V is TRBV6-2 or TRBV6-3 and J is TRBJ1-2, with D possibly being TRBD1 (5 bases). The material sequenced was peripheral blood. The TCR was taken from a human donor in a cohort sampled during active COVID-19. The CDR3 is CASSNPGGAGYTF. Written as DNA, the CDR3 is TGTGCCAGCAGCAACCCAGGAGGGGCTGGCTACACCTTC.